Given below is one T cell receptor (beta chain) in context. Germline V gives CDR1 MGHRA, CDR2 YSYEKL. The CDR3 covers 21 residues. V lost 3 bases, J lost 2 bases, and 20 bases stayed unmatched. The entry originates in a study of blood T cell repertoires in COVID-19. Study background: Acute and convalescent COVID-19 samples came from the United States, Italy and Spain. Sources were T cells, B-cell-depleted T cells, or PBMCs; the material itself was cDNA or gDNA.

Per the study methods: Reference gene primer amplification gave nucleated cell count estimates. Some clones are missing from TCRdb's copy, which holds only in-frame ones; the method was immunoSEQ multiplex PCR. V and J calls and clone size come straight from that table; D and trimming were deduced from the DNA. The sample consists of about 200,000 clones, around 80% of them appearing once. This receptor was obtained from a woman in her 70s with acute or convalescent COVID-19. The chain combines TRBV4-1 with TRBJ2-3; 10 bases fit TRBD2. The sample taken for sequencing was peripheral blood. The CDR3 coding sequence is TGCGCCAGCAGCCACACGACTAAGGGGAGGGCTAGCGGGGGATTCACAGATACGCAGTATTTT. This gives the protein CASSHTTKGRASGGFTDTQYF.